These T cell receptor beta chains were read from a single sample in a study of cytomegalovirus exposure and HLA in healthy donors. Sequencing was performed with immunoSEQ multiplex PCR; in TCRdb, only in-frame clones are kept and a portion is missing. Of around 200,000 clones in the sample, around 79% were seen once. The sequenced sample was PBMCs. The origin of the receptors is a man in his late teens or twenties in good health and CMV-seronegative. Each CDR3 is given with its conserved first and last residue. Each record gives: J gene, clone size, D gene, V gene, CDR3 DNA, CDR3 protein. D genes are given only for firm matches. Size tells how often a clone was seen (once, few, many) or the class of an expanded clone, and some rows leave it out.

TRBJ2-7 | few | TRBD2 | TRBV9 | TGTGCCAGCAGCACAGGGACTAGCGGGAGGTACGAGCAGTACTTC | CASSTGTSGRYEQYF
TRBJ2-5 | NA | TRBD2 | TRBV6-5 | TGTGCCAGCAGTTCTCTAGCGGGGGGCCGGGAGACCCAGTACTTC | CASSSLAGGRETQYF
TRBJ2-2 | NA | TRBD2 | TRBV10-3 | TGTGCCATCAGCGGATTCCCGGGACTAGCGGGAGGAAAGAACACCGGGGAGCTGTTTTTT | CAISGFPGLAGGKNTGELFF
TRBJ1-4 | NA | NA | TRBV25-1 | TGTGCCAGCAGTGAGCCATCAGAATGGAATGAAAAACTGTTTTTT | CASSEPSEWNEKLFF
TRBJ1-1 | few | NA | TRBV7-6 | TGTGCCAGCAGCTTATCAGGGAACACTGAAGCTTTCTTT | CASSLSGNTEAFF
TRBJ1-6 | NA | TRBD1 | TRBV11-2 | TGTGCCAGCAGCCAATCTACAGGGGCTTCACCCCTCCACTTT | CASSQSTGASPLHF
TRBJ2-2 | NA | NA | TRBV5-4 | TGTGCCAGCAGGCAGAAGACCGGGGAGCTGTTTTTT | CASRQKTGELFF
TRBJ1-1 | NA | NA | TRBV5-6 | TGTGCCAGCAGCTTGGAGGCAGGGGAAGCTCTCTTT | CASSLEAGEALF
TRBJ1-2 | few | TRBD1 | TRBV9 | TGTGCCAGCAGCGTAGATGGGTTGGGGCAGGGGGGCGGATATGGCTACACCTTC | CASSVDGLGQGGGYGYTF
TRBJ2-3 | NA | TRBD1 | TRBV4-3 | TGCGCCAGCAGCCAAAGTTTGGGACAGGGGGCCTCACCGCAACCAGATACGCAGTATTTT | CASSQSLGQGASPQPDTQYF
TRBJ2-1 | NA | NA | TRBV10-3 | TGTGCCATCAACGAGGGCCTTAACAATGAGCAGTTCTTC | CAINEGLNNEQFF
TRBJ2-3 | NA | TRBD2 | TRBV5-4 | TGTGCCAGCAGCTTTTTTTTAGCGGGAGCCCTAACAGATACGCAGTATTTT | CASSFFLAGALTDTQYF
TRBJ1-1 | NA | NA | TRBV7-2 | TGTGCCAGCAGCCCACAAGAAGGGGCTGAAGCTTTCTTT | CASSPQEGAEAFF
TRBJ2-1 | NA | TRBD1 | TRBV27 | TGTGCCAGCAGTTTAGCCCGGGACAGGGTGGGTGGGCAGTTCTTC | CASSLARDRVGGQFF
TRBJ2-7 | NA | NA | TRBV6-6 | TGTGCCAGCAAAACCGAAGGGGGCTACGAGCAGTACTTC | CASKTEGGYEQYF
TRBJ1-4 | NA | TRBD1 | TRBV28 | TGTGCCAGCAGTTTATGGGACAGGGGGAAGCCTAATGAAAAACTGTTTTTT | CASSLWDRGKPNEKLFF
TRBJ1-1 | NA | TRBD1 | TRBV14 | TGTGCCAGCAGGCGACAGGGAAGGACTGAAGCTTTCTTT | CASRRQGRTEAFF
TRBJ2-1 | NA | NA | TRBV7-2 | TGTGCCAGCAGCCTGATAGGGGGATCCTACAATGAGCAGTTCTTC | CASSLIGGSYNEQFF
TRBJ2-3 | once | NA | TRBV2 | TGTGCCAGCGAGCTTGGTGCGGGACTCACAGATACGCAGTATTTT | CASELGAGLTDTQYF
TRBJ2-3 | once | NA | TRBV25-1 | TGTGCCAGCAGTGATTCCAGGGGACCCAACACAGATACGCAGTATTTT | CASSDSRGPNTDTQYF
TRBJ2-1 | NA | NA | TRBV14 | TGTGCCAGCAGCCAAGAAGGAGCCCAAGGGGCTGCTGAGCAGTTCTTC | CASSQEGAQGAAEQFF
TRBJ1-5 | NA | NA | TRBV7-9 | TGTGCCAGCAGCTTAGAGGCAGGGTGGGGCAATCAGCCCCAGCATTTT | CASSLEAGWGNQPQHF
TRBJ2-7 | few | TRBD2 | TRBV4-2 | TGTGCCAGCAGCCGAGGGGCGGGGGGAGGCCTCCTTAACTACGAGCAGTACTTC | CASSRGAGGGLLNYEQYF
TRBJ2-5 | NA | TRBD2 | TRBV5-4 | TGTGCCAGCAGCTTCTCTCTAGCGGTCCAAGAGACCCAGTACTTC | CASSFSLAVQETQYF
TRBJ2-5 | NA | NA | TRBV6-5 | TGTGCCAGCAGCTCTGGACAGTTCCAAGAGACCCAGTACTTC | CASSSGQFQETQYF
TRBJ2-6 | NA | TRBD1 | TRBV28 | TGTGCCAGCAGCCGAGCCGGGACAGGTACCTATGGCCTGACTTTC | CASSRAGTGTYGLTF
TRBJ2-2 | once | NA | TRBV5-4 | TGTGCCAGCAGCTTCAGCGGCGGAGAGCTGTTTTTT | CASSFSGGELFF
TRBJ2-3 | once | TRBD2 | TRBV4-2 | TGTGCCAGCAGCCAGGGGACTAGCGGGGGGGCGAGGGGAGATACGCAGTATTTT | CASSQGTSGGARGDTQYF
TRBJ1-2 | NA | TRBD1 | TRBV6-5 | TGTGCCAGCAGTACGACAGGGGGCAACTATGGCTACACCTTC | CASSTTGGNYGYTF
TRBJ1-1 | NA | TRBD1 | TRBV7-2 | TGTGCCAGCAGCATGGGACAGGTGACGAACACTGAAGCTTTCTTT | CASSMGQVTNTEAFF
TRBJ1-3 | NA | NA | TRBV2 | TGTGCCAGCAGTGACAGGGCTTACTCTGGAAACACCATATATTTT | CASSDRAYSGNTIYF
TRBJ1-2 | NA | NA | TRBV19 | TGTGCCAGTAGTATTACTAGGGATGGCTACACCTTC | CASSITRDGYTF
TRBJ1-4 | few | NA | TRBV6-1 | TGTGCCAGCAGTGATCCGGGACTAGAGGTTGAAAAACTGTTTTTT | CASSDPGLEVEKLFF
TRBJ2-7 | few | NA | TRBV6-6 | TGTGCCAGCAGTTACGGCAGCGGAACCTACGAGCAGTACTTC | CASSYGSGTYEQYF
TRBJ2-5 | NA | NA | TRBV14 | TGTGCCAGCAGCCCCTTAGACAGGCAAGAGACCCAGTACTTC | CASSPLDRQETQYF
TRBJ2-7 | NA | TRBD2 | TRBV4-3 | TGCGCCAGCAGCCGGACCCTAGCGGGGGACTACGGGCAGTACTTC | CASSRTLAGDYGQYF
TRBJ2-1 | few | TRBD2 | TRBV2 | TGTGCCAGCAGTGAAGGCCGGGCGGGAGATAAAAAGCAGTTCTTC | CASSEGRAGDKKQFF
TRBJ2-7 | NA | TRBD2 | TRBV7-6 | TGTGCCAGCAGCCCTAGGACTAGTAGCTCCTACGAGCAGTACTTC | CASSPRTSSSYEQYF
TRBJ1-6 | few | TRBD1 | TRBV5-1 | TGCGCCAGCAGCTTGGGACAGGGGGTATCACCCCTCCACTTT | CASSLGQGVSPLHF
TRBJ2-3 | NA | TRBD2 | TRBV7-2 | TGTGCCAGCAGCCCAGGACTAGCTGCAGATACGCAGTATTTT | CASSPGLAADTQYF
TRBJ2-5 | NA | NA | TRBV5-1 | TGCGCCAGCAGCTTCCCCTCAGAGACCCAGTACTTC | CASSFPSETQYF
TRBJ1-6 | NA | TRBD1 | TRBV27 | TGTGCCAGCAGTTTAGGAGGGGGCCCCTATAATTCACCCCTCCACTTT | CASSLGGGPYNSPLHF
TRBJ2-7 | NA | TRBD2 | TRBV4-1 | TGCGCCAGCAGCCCCCCTGCCACTAGCGGGAATTACGAGCAGTACTTC | CASSPPATSGNYEQYF
TRBJ2-5 | NA | TRBD1 | TRBV30 | TGTGCCTGGAGTCGGGACAGCAAGGGGACCCAGTACTTC | CAWSRDSKGTQYF
TRBJ2-7 | once | NA | TRBV1 | TGCACCAGCAGCCCCCCAGTACATTACGAGCAGTACTTC | CTSSPPVHYEQYF
TRBJ1-6 | NA | TRBD1 | TRBV5-4 | TGTGCCAGCAGCTTGGGTCCCAGTATTGGACAGGGGAATTCACCCCTCCACTTT | CASSLGPSIGQGNSPLHF